These 30 T cell receptor beta chains were all obtained from the same sample, sequenced in a study of blood T cell repertoires in COVID-19. Libraries were prepared by immunoSEQ multiplex PCR; TCRdb keeps only in-frame clonotypes and omits some of them. The data contain 200,000 to 250,000 clones, around 88% of them seen just once; the ten biggest clones take up around 4%. Sequenced material: PBMCs or T cells enriched from blood (not recorded which). All receptors come from a woman aged 25 to 45 who had been exposed to COVID-19.

The rearrangement joins TRBV30 to TRBJ2-1, with TRBD2 as a possible D gene (5 bases). Per the germline V gene, CDR1 is GTSNPN and CDR2 is SVGIG (reference sequence). The CDR3 length is 14 residues. The V end lost 2 bases, the J end lost 7 bases, and 15 bases lay between the germline ends. This CDR3 reads CAWSRGLNTNEQFF. The CDR3 nucleotides read TGTGCCTGGAGTCGCGGGTTGAACACGAATGAGCAGTTCTTC. Using reference TRBV30 and TRBJ2-1 for the parts outside the CDR3, the full variable domain is SQTIHQWPATLVQPVGSPLSLECTVEGTSNPNLYWYRQAAGRGLQLLFYSVGIGQISSEVPQNLSASRPQDRQFILSSKKLLLSDSGFYLCAWSRGLNTNEQFFGPGTRLTVL.

V usage is TRBV5-1 and J usage is TRBJ2-3, with TRBD2 as a possible D gene (6 bases). CDR1 and CDR2 from the germline V gene are SGHRS and YFSETQ. V lost 2 bases, J lost 3 bases, and 10 bases lay in between. The CDR3 runs 14 residues. The CDR3: CASSFGEVTDTQYF. CDR3 nucleotides: TGCGCCAGCAGCTTCGGGGAGGTGACAGATACGCAGTATTTT.

Only a few counts were recorded for this clone. V usage is TRBV6-6 and J usage is TRBJ1-6, with 10 bases aligning to TRBD1. The V gene's germline CDR1 is MNHNY and CDR2 SVGAGI (reference sequence). The CDR3 length is 17 residues. V shed 5 bases, J shed 3 bases, and the junction held 7 bases outside the gene matches. The CDR3 nucleotides read TGTGCCAGCAGTCCCGGGACAGGGGTGAACTATAATTCACCCCTCCACTTT. This sequence encodes CASSPGTGVNYNSPLHF.

As to this clone: This CDR3 fails to terminate in the conserved phenylalanine or tryptophan, so it likely reflects a read error. The DNA is omitted, as the CDR3 cannot be located on it reliably, and the CDR3 follows TCRdb's listing. The genes are TRBV28 and TRBJ2-7; the table's D call TRBD2 went unverified against the DNA. Germline CDR1 is MDHEN and CDR2 is SYDVKM. The CDR3 region is 12 residues in length, termini included. This CDR3 reads CASSSHSGGEKY.

V is TRBV19 and J is TRBJ2-1; 7 bases agree with TRBD1. The CDR3 loop spans 16 amino acids. The junction had 7 bases not matched to a gene; V was cut back by 5 bases and J by 0 bases. Per germline, CDR1 LNHDA and CDR2 SQIVND (reference sequence). The CDR3 protein is CASSRQGMSSYNEQFF. CDR3 nucleotide sequence: TGTGCCAGTAGTCGACAGGGCATGAGCTCCTACAATGAGCAGTTCTTC.

The chain has TRBV11-2 and TRBJ2-2, with D maybe TRBD2 (6 bases). The CDR3 loop spans 18 amino acids. Germline values: CDR1 SGHAT, CDR2 FQNNGV. Trimming took 1 base from V and 3 from J, leaving 18 bases between them. CDR3 DNA sequence: TGTGCCAGCAGCTTAGTTCGTGGGCCGCGGGGAGACACCGGGGAGCTGTTTTTT. It translates to CASSLVRGPRGDTGELFF.

The chain couples TRBV4-1 to TRBJ2-7; 8 bases are shared with TRBD2. The germline V gene encodes CDR1 MGHRA and CDR2 YSYEKL. CDR3 length equals 14 residues. The junction had 4 bases not matched to a gene; V was cut back by 1 base and J by 5 bases. The CDR3 reads CASSQGGGLDEQYF. The DNA of the CDR3 is TGCGCCAGCAGCCAAGGCGGGGGGCTGGACGAGCAGTACTTC.

The rearrangement joins TRBV10-1 to TRBJ2-7; unclear D gene. Trimming shortened V by 4 bases and J by 5 bases, and 12 bases separated the two germline ends. The CDR3 is made up of 13 amino acids. The germline gives CDR1 WNHNN, CDR2 SYGVQD (reference sequence). CDR3 bases: TGCGCCAGCAGTGGACGAGACAAGGACGAGCAGTACTTC. Encoded protein: CASSGRDKDEQYF.

This chain links TRBV7-8 with TRBJ1-4; the D is unclear. Trimming took 8 bases from V and 3 from J, leaving 13 bases between them. Germline V gene lookup returns CDR1 SGHVS and CDR2 FQNEAQ. This CDR3 is 14 amino acids long. The CDR3 spells CASGLSEANEKLFF. In nucleotides, the CDR3 is TGTGCCAGCGGTTTATCAGAAGCTAATGAAAAACTGTTTTTT.

The chain recombines TRBV24-1 with TRBJ1-5, with 9 bases identical to TRBD1. Trimming cost V 4 bases and J 6 bases; bases outside gene matches: 9. Germline-derived CDR1 and CDR2 are KGHDR and SFDVKD. The CDR3 spans 16 residues. The CDR3 nucleotides read TGTGCCACCAGTGACCAGGGACAGGGCCCCACTCAGCCCCAGCATTTT. Amino acid sequence: CATSDQGQGPTQPQHF.

The V call is TRBV30, the J call TRBJ1-4, with 9 bases fitting TRBD1. The V and J ends lost 4 bases and 0 bases, in that order; junction bases with no gene match: 12. The CDR3 is made up of 18 amino acids. The germline V gene has CDR1 GTSNPN and CDR2 SVGIG (reference sequence). CDR3 nucleotides: TGTGCCTGGATAGGACCCCAGGGACAGGGCTCAACTAATGAAAAACTGTTTTTT. Translated, it gives CAWIGPQGQGSTNEKLFF.

The chain combines TRBV7-9 with TRBJ1-4, with D unresolved. CDR3 length: 14 residues. The ends were cut back, 0 bases at V and 7 bases at J, with 9 bases in the middle. Germline CDR1 SEHNR, CDR2 FQNEAQ (reference sequence). CDR3: CASSLAVSGEKLFF. CDR3 bases: TGTGCCAGCAGCTTAGCGGTTTCCGGTGAAAAACTGTTTTTT.

This clone was seen a handful of times. This CDR3 is also generated by other DNA sequences in the sample. The chain links TRBV10-2 to TRBJ2-5, with D unclear. This CDR3 is built from 12 residues. V shed 0 bases and J shed 5 bases, with 4 bases lying between them. Germline lookup yields CDR1 WSHSY and CDR2 SAAADI. The CDR3, as DNA: TGCGCCAGCAGTGAGTCGCGGGAGACCCAGTACTTC. Encoded protein: CASSESRETQYF.

V is TRBV25-1 and J is TRBJ2-2; tentative D call: TRBD2 (6 bases). Trimming stripped 0 bases from V and 6 bases from J, with 17 bases between. CDR3 length equals 17 residues. CDR1 is MGHDK, CDR2 SYGVNS, per germline. CDR3 amino acids: CASSEYKKGLGAGELFF. The CDR3 nucleotides read TGTGCCAGCAGTGAATATAAGAAGGGACTCGGCGCCGGGGAGCTGTTTTTT. Looking up the rest from reference TRBV25-1 and TRBJ2-2 gives the full variable domain: EADIYQTPRYLVIGTGKKITLECSQTMGHDKMYWYQQDPGMELHLIHYSYGVNSTEKGDLSSESTVSRIRTEHFPLTLESARPSHTSQYLCASSEYKKGLGAGELFFGEGSRLTVL.

This sequence joins TRBV5-4 and TRBJ2-7; D possibly corresponds to TRBD1 (5 bases). V lost 0 bases and J 0 bases, leaving 10 bases between the germline ends. The CDR3 consists of 15 residues. CDR1 SGHNT and CDR2 YYREEE come from the germline V gene (reference sequence). Written as DNA, the CDR3 is TGTGCCAGCAGCTTGGAAGGCGACAGCTCCTACGAGCAGTACTTC. This translates into CASSLEGDSSYEQYF.

The J gene is TRBJ1-2, the V gene TRBV24-1; 9 bases are shared with TRBD1. The trim removed 4 bases at V and 8 bases at J, leaving 4 bases unmatched. This CDR3 is 13 amino acids long. Germline values: CDR1 KGHDR, CDR2 SFDVKD. This chain's CDR3 is CATSDLGQGGYTF. The CDR3 DNA sequence: TGTGCCACCAGTGACCTAGGACAGGGGGGCTACACCTTC.

This clone appeared once. Relative to the germline gene, one junction end is altered; a read error may explain this. The chain has TRBV2 and TRBJ1-6; 7 bases are a match to TRBD1. This CDR3 has 15 residues. Germline lookup yields CDR1 SNHLY and CDR2 FYNNEI. The CDR3 nucleotides read TGTGCCAGCAGTTCCAGTACAGGGGATAAATCACCCCTCCACTTT. This sequence encodes CASSSSTGDKSPLHF.

The rearrangement joins TRBV4-1 to TRBJ1-6, with D unclear. Looked up from germline, CDR1 is MGHRA and CDR2 is YSYEKL. The CDR3 is 16 amino acids. Trimming took 0 bases from V and 5 from J, leaving 11 bases between them. CDR3 amino acids: CASSQEGQSDNSPLHF. The CDR3 bases are TGCGCCAGCAGCCAAGAGGGCCAGTCAGATAATTCACCCCTCCACTTT.

The chain uses TRBV27 and TRBJ1-6, with 7 positions matching TRBD1. CDR1 and CDR2 from the germline V gene are MNHEY and SMNVEV (reference sequence). This CDR3 contains 16 residues. J was trimmed by 1 base and V by 6 bases; bases with no gene match: 6. The CDR3 coding sequence is TGTGCCAGCAGGTGGGGGACAGATTCCTATAATTCACCCCTCCACTTT. As protein: CASRWGTDSYNSPLHF.

This chain links TRBV19 with TRBJ1-4; 10 bases match TRBD1. The junction had 2 bases not matched to a gene; V was cut back by 7 bases and J by 0 bases. CDR3 length: 15 amino acids. CDR1 is LNHDA, CDR2 SQIVND, per germline (reference sequence). This CDR3 is CASKGTGATNEKLFF. The CDR3 DNA is TGTGCCAGTAAAGGGACAGGGGCAACTAATGAAAAACTGTTTTTT.

V and J are TRBV9 and TRBJ2-7, with 7 bases that match TRBD2. The J segment lost 2 bases and the V segment lost 0 bases, leaving 5 bases of the junction unmatched. Per germline, CDR1 SGDLS and CDR2 YYNGEE. CDR3 size: 15 residues. In DNA, the CDR3 is TGTGCCAGCAGCGTAGAAGCTAGCGGAACCTACGAGCAGTACTTC. It codes for CASSVEASGTYEQYF. The full variable domain, with the rest looked up from reference TRBV9 and TRBJ2-7, is DSGVTQTPKHLITATGQRVTLRCSPRSGDLSVYWYQQSLDQGLQFLIQYYNGEERAKGNILERFSAQQFPDLHSELNLSSLELGDSALYFCASSVEASGTYEQYFGPGTRLTVT.

V gene TRBV7-9 combines with J gene TRBJ1-4; 9 positions match TRBD1. The CDR3 is 16 residues long. Germline CDR1 is SEHNR and CDR2 is FQNEAQ (reference sequence). J was trimmed by 4 bases and V by 5 bases; bases with no gene match: 8. CDR3: CASSPVPGQGNEKLFF. In DNA form, the CDR3 reads TGTGCCAGCAGCCCCGTGCCGGGACAGGGTAATGAAAAACTGTTTTTT.

This clone was detected only once. The chain joins TRBV9 to TRBJ2-1, with D tentatively TRBD1 (5 bases). Germline V lookup: CDR1 SGDLS, CDR2 YYNGEE. The CDR3 spans 13 residues. Trimming cost V 3 bases and J 6 bases, with 10 bases left between them. For the CDR3, the DNA is TGTGCCAGCAGCGGGCTAAGGGGCAATGAGCAGTTCTTC. Protein: CASSGLRGNEQFF.

The chain combines TRBV2 with TRBJ1-5; TRBD1 might be the D (5 bases). Trimming removed 1 base from V and 7 bases from J, with 11 bases in between. The CDR3 spans 14 residues. Germline V gives CDR1 SNHLY, CDR2 FYNNEI. CDR3 sequence: CASSEDRGVQPQHF. The DNA of the CDR3 is TGTGCCAGCAGTGAAGATCGGGGGGTGCAGCCCCAGCATTTT.

The genes are TRBV28 and TRBJ1-1; D is unresolved. Germline CDR1 reads MDHEN; CDR2 reads SYDVKM. The ends were cut back, 6 bases at V and 1 base at J, with 9 bases in the middle. The CDR3 covers 13 residues. The CDR3 sequence is CASSFIWNTEAFF. The CDR3 DNA reads as TGTGCCAGCAGCTTTATATGGAACACTGAAGCTTTCTTT.

The CDR3: CASTPTTRTGLWETQYF. CDR3 nucleotides: TGTGCCAGTACCCCAACGACTCGGACAGGGTTGTGGGAGACCCAGTACTTC. The J gene is TRBJ2-5, the V gene TRBV19, with 8 bases identical to TRBD1. CDR1 is LNHDA and CDR2 is SQIVND in the germline V gene (reference sequence). The CDR3 loop spans 17 amino acids. V dropped 7 bases and J dropped 5; count of bases not matched to a gene: 18.

The chain uses TRBV27 and TRBJ1-5, with TRBD1 identical over 7 bases. The CDR3 extends over 16 amino acids. J was trimmed by 2 bases and V by 6 bases; bases with no gene match: 10. The germline CDR1 and CDR2 sequences are MNHEY and SMNVEV (reference sequence). The CDR3 spells CASSSVVGTGNQPQHF. As DNA, the CDR3 is TGTGCCAGCAGCTCCGTGGTCGGGACAGGCAATCAGCCCCAGCATTTT.

The chain carries TRBV10-3 and TRBJ2-7, with D possibly being TRBD1 (6 bases). Germline V gene sequence: CDR1 ENHRY, CDR2 SYGVKD. This CDR3 region has 14 residues. The V end lost 7 bases, the J end lost 2 bases, and 15 bases lay between the germline ends. This chain's CDR3 is CAITERDTTYEQYF. CDR3 sequence (DNA): TGTGCCATCACCGAAAGGGACACCACCTACGAGCAGTACTTC.

This sequence joins TRBV2 and TRBJ2-1; 11 bases are a match to TRBD1. Germline assignment: CDR1 SNHLY and CDR2 FYNNEI. This CDR3 region has 15 residues. Losses at the gene ends were 6 bases for V and 4 bases for J; bases not matched to a gene: 5. The CDR3 DNA is TGTGCCAGCAGGATGGACAGGGGGCCATACAATGAGCAGTTCTTC. This codes for CASRMDRGPYNEQFF. The whole variable domain, filled in from reference TRBV2 and TRBJ2-1, reads EPEVTQTPSHQVTQMGQEVILRCVPISNHLYFYWYRQILGQKVEFLVSFYNNEISEKSEIFDDQFSVERPDGSNFTLKIRSTKLEDSAMYFCASRMDRGPYNEQFFGPGTRLTVL.

The chain couples TRBV4-1 to TRBJ1-4, with TRBD1 identical over 9 bases. The CDR3 covers 14 residues. Germline CDR1 MGHRA, CDR2 YSYEKL. V was pared by 4 bases and J by 8 bases, with 5 bases of the junction left unmatched. CDR3 bases: TGCGCCAGCAGCCTACAGGGGGCAGGAGAAAAACTGTTTTTT. The encoded protein is CASSLQGAGEKLFF.